The T cell receptor (beta chain) described here comes from a study of neurological immune-mediated disorders. This clonotype was observed many times. TCRdb re-called the 5' RACE reads with MiXCR, one entry per CDR3 protein. The sample includes approximately 50,000 distinct CDR3 sequences, over 9% of them seen just once. Germline trimming cut 6 bases from V and 4 bases from J; bases unmatched to any gene: 26. This CDR3 region has 20 residues. This receptor was obtained from a man between 65 and 85 years old with HTLV-1-associated myelopathy (HAM/TSP). Sequencing was performed on PBMCs. The rearrangement uses TRBV12-3 or TRBV12-4 and TRBJ1-2; 7 nucleotides align to TRBD1. CDR3 coding DNA: TGTGCCAGCAGGCCCGATTTTGGGGGGACAGCCACCGGCGGAGGCTATGGCTACACCTTC. This translates into CASRPDFGGTATGGGYGYTF.